The entry below describes one TCR beta chain. Which antigen it targets is not known. The sample holds no much larger clone one base away, and base qualities are not on file. The source of the sample is a study of CD4 T cells in relation to SARS-CoV-2 and coronaviruses (dated by TCRdb to the early 2020s). Some background on the complete study: In the ViraFEST assay, PBMCs were grown with antigen for 9 to 10 days, and TCR beta CDR3s were then sequenced to identify antigen-specific clonal expansions. A different, Illumina-based TCR-beta assay was used to sequence expansion assays from other donors in the study. At the level of individual TCR clonotypes, the study measured memory CD4+ T cell crossreactivity between SARS-CoV-2 spike protein and common cold coronavirus spike proteins. An HIV-1 Nef peptide pool or a no-peptide culture served as the negative reference condition. Shared crossreactive spike epitopes were mapped to their HLA restriction using patient-derived lymphoblastoid cell lines. The Adaptive Biotechnologies TCR-sequencing kit was used to sequence samples from a few pre-COVID donors and the naive versus memory experiments, whereas other data were Illumina-based. General study outcomes and caveats: The study was constrained by small numbers of patients and of tested TCRs. Crossreactivity analysis centred on spike protein, so crossreactivity against other viral proteins was not assessed. Memory CD4+ clonotypes crossrecognizing SARS-CoV-2 and at least one common cold coronavirus spike were found in 60% to 75% of donors. Crossreactive clones showed significantly weaker SARS-CoV-2-driven expansion than monoreactive clones, consistent with antigenic imprinting. Pre-pandemic and post-infection samples were not both contributed by any donor, so tracing of the source of pre-existing responses was limited.

CD4+ T cells from unexposed donors were collected before the COVID-19 pandemic (2011-2018). After more than 9 days of culture, CD4+ T cells were isolated with the EasySep CD4+ T cell isolation kit. As cell number allowed, CD4+ T cells from unexposed donors were tested for reactivity to SARS-CoV-2 S and N and to four common cold coronavirus spike pools. PBMCs were cultured at a few million per well in IMDM supplemented with 5% human AB serum and roughly 10 IU/ml IL-2. Half of the culture medium was replaced with fresh IL-2-containing medium on days 3 and 7. In general, triplicate replicate wells were used for every peptide culture condition. Leukapheresis product for the unexposed donors was purchased commercially. PBMCs were isolated from leukapheresis product or whole blood by Ficoll-Paque PLUS gradient centrifugation. The PBMCs went either fresh into the expansion assay or into cryopreservation at -140 degrees C. The QIAamp Micro DNA Kit was used to extract genomic DNA from the CD4+ T cells.

Library preparation employed the immunoSEQ multiplex PCR assay. In the paper's pipeline: Preprocessing removed nonproductive sequences and CDR3s not starting with C, not ending with F or W, or shorter than 7 amino acids. Antigen-specific clonotypes were called with the MANAFEST web app on the basis of expansion relative to the reference and to other culture wells. A clone was considered positive if the clone showed significant expansion compared with the reference culture in 2 of 3 replicate wells at an FDR below 0.05. For a clone to be considered positive, significant expansion relative to all other tandem wells and an odds ratio above 5 were also required. CDR3 homology was quantified as pairwise Levenshtein distance, calculated with the stringdist R package after three terminal residues were trimmed from each end. TCRdb's version of the immuneACCESS table is confined to in-frame rearrangements and falls short of the full clone set. An unresolved V gene accounts for under half of the shortfall where checked; the remainder is of unknown origin. Clone size and V and J calls were adopted from that table, with D and trimming inferred from the DNA. The sample yields 20,000 or so clones; around 81% were counted once. The ten top clones hold approximately 12% of the sample.

The TCR sequence derives from a human donor in good health. The specimen sequenced was CD4+ T cells from PBMCs, cultured in vitro.

The CDR3 sequence is CASSIKAPSTGFSTGELFF. The DNA reads as follows: TGTGCCAGTAGTATAAAGGCCCCTTCGACAGGGTTCAGCACCGGGGAGCTGTTTTTT. The chain joins TRBV19 to TRBJ2-2; 7 central nucleotides agree with TRBD1. Reading the germline V gene (reference sequence) gives CDR1 LNHDA and CDR2 SQIVND. Relative to germline, V is missing 2 bases and J is missing 4 bases, with 16 bases of the junction outside any gene match. The CDR3, cysteine through phenylalanine, is 19 amino acids long. Only the CDR3 region is kept as DNA, spanning 57 bases read in frame from base 1.